This T cell receptor beta chain was identified in a study of CD8+ T cells in alopecia areata. Study-wide points: Scalp samples also yield sequences of resident alphabeta T cells from normal skin. Lesional scalp, especially alopecia totalis/universalis, showed higher clonality than normal scalp.

TCR sequencing used cDNA made by reverse transcription of extracted RNA. Here immunoSEQ multiplex PCR was the method, and the copy in TCRdb shows in-frame clones only, minus some. The profile covers 150,000 or so clones, with 45% to 60% appearing a single time and over 5.5% taken by the ten largest. Both peripheral blood and punch biopsies of lesional scalp skin were obtained from patients who had alopecia areata. CD4+ and CD8+ T cells were sorted from PBMCs. This clone was found a few times. Antigen unknown. This clonotype was obtained from a human donor with alopecia areata. Sequenced sample: CD4+ T cells sorted from blood.

The CDR3 spells CSVLGLGEQYF. The CDR3, as DNA: TGCAGCGTTCTCGGGCTGGGCGAGCAGTACTTC. This rearrangement joins TRBV29-1 to TRBJ2-7, with D unresolved. Germline assignment: CDR1 SQVTM and CDR2 ANQGSEA. The CDR3 length is 11 residues. Between the trimmed V and J ends, which lost 5 bases and 6 bases, there was a span of 11 bases.